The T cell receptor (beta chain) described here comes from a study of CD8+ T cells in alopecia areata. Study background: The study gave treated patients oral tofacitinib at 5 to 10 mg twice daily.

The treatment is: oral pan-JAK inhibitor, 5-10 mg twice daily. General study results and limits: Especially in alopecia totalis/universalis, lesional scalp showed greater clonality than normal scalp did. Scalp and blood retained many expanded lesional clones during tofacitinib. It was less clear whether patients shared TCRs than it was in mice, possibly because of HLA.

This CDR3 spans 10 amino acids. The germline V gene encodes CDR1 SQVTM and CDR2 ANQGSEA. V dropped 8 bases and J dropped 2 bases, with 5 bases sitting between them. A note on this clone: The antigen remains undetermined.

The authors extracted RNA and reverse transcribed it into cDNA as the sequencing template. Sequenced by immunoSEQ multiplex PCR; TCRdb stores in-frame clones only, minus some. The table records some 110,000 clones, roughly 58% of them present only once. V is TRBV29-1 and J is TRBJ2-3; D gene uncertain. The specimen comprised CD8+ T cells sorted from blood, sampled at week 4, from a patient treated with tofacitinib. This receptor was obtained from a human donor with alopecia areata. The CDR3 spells CSTNTDTQYF. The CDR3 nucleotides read TGCAGCACAAACACAGATACGCAGTATTTT.